The text below deals with one T cell receptor (beta chain). Its antigen remains unidentified. Base qualities are not at hand, and no much larger clone is one base apart. Germline trimming: 4 bases from V, 2 bases from J; junction bases outside gene matches: 9. Counted from cysteine to phenylalanine, this CDR3 has 16 amino acids. Only the CDR3 DNA stays, 48 bases, in frame from base 1. Via the germline V gene, CDR1 is KGHDR and CDR2 SFDVKD. This sample was taken from a study of T cell responses to AZD1222 COVID-19 vaccine (dated by TCRdb to about 2021). For the wider study: TCR sequencing was performed for about 250 trial participants, of whom 200 to 220 were given two doses of AZD1222 and around 26 were given two doses of MenACWY control vaccine. Enrollment into the trials was organized by age into subgroups of 18-55, 56-69 and 70-plus years, and those subgroups contained 148, 28 and 57 TCR-sequenced participants, respectively.

The CDR3 regions of human TCRbeta chains were analyzed by immunosequencing. The paper's data handling went like this. Repertoire TCRs were checked for matches against a reference library of SARS-CoV-2-specific TCRs that had been generated using the MIRA antigen-specificity platform. Breadth was defined as the fraction of unique TCRs that were SARS-CoV-2-associated. Depth was defined as the fraction of total T cells that were SARS-CoV-2-associated. Using the MIRA data, each spike-specific TCR was mapped to the spike region that the TCR reacts to and placed in a CD4 or CD8 class. Log10-transformed breadth and depth values were compared by one-way ANOVA with Sidak's multiple comparisons tests. TCRdb obtained this table from immuneACCESS and retained in-frame rearrangements with V and J assigned. These tables miss some clones; where compared with another copy, unresolved V genes account for less than half of the shortfall, and the remainder is unexplained. V and J calls plus clone size are reproduced from that table; the DNA served to infer D and trimming. Here the sample has about 180,000 clones; over 80% occur a single time. The ten largest clones add up to approximately 4.2% of the sample.

The intended sense of this specimen's time point label: about 28 days (+/-7) after the second vaccine dose. The meaning of the sample's treatment or condition label: meningococcal conjugate vaccine given as trial control. The vaccinee samples were drawn from two UK trials, COV001 and COV002, one of which was a single-blind randomized controlled phase 2/3 trial testing AZD1222 (ChAdOx1 nCoV-19) in healthy adults. For TCRbeta chain sequencing, PBMC samples from trial participants were taken at day 0 and at day 28 after the second dose. The paper as a whole reports these results and caveats: No day 14 peak-response samples were available, so repertoires were characterized only after the peak T cell response. The whole spike protein was spanned by vaccine-associated CD4 TCRs, and dominant responses were seen in regions 160-218 and 743-854. The 56-69-year group was small, and its depth increase did not reach significance, likely because of low power. Participants were mostly white British and included more females than males, and it was suggested by the authors that clonal diversity may have been underestimated. Only six or seven AZD1222 recipients were SARS-CoV-2 seropositive at baseline, limiting conclusions about previously exposed vaccinees. Nearly half of unique spike-specific TCRs reportedly recognized epitopes outside regions mutated in the B.1.351 and B.1.1.7 variants. Spike-specific TCR breadth and depth rose significantly after two AZD1222 doses compared with day 0 and with MenACWY recipients.

The material was peripheral blood, obtained 28 days after the second dose of the MenACWY control vaccine. The rearranged chain carries TRBV24-1 and TRBJ2-7; 8 central nucleotides agree with TRBD1. This clonotype originated in an adult who received the MenACWY meningococcal vaccine as a control. The CDR3 corresponds to CATSDHVGTGAYEQYF. The DNA sequence reads TGTGCCACCAGTGACCATGTAGGGACAGGAGCCTACGAGCAGTACTTC.